Shown below are 27 T cell receptor beta chains from a single sample sequenced in a study of response to subunit inactivated influenza vaccine. One entry per CDR3 protein, called by TCRdb with MiXCR from the RT-PCR reads. Found here are 500,000 to 600,000 distinct CDR3 sequences, roughly 13% of them singletons; the top ten hold 13%. The material was PBMCs from blood, obtained more than 35 days after vaccination. Every receptor here comes from a man aged 50 to 60 who received an inactivated influenza vaccine.

This clonotype has only a few counts. The gene calls are TRBV5-1 and TRBJ2-2; 7 nucleotides match TRBD1. The CDR3 has 15 amino acids. V trimming: 7 bases; J trimming: 8 bases; junction bases outside the gene matches: 14. Germline CDR1 reads SGHRS; CDR2 reads YFSETQ. In nucleotides, the CDR3 is TGCGCCAGCTCGGACCGGGACAGAACACCGGGGGAGCTGTTTTTT. It translates to CASSDRDRTPGELFF.

Only a few counts were recorded for this clonotype. The gene calls are TRBV5-1 and TRBJ2-1, with a tentative D call TRBD1 (6 bases). V lost 0 bases and J lost 9, with 10 bases in between. The CDR3 is 13 residues long. The V gene's germline CDR1 is SGHRS and CDR2 YFSETQ. The CDR3 here is CASSLASRGEQFF. The CDR3 DNA sequence: TGCGCCAGCAGCTTGGCTTCCAGGGGTGAGCAGTTCTTC. The full variable domain, in which reference TRBV5-1 and TRBJ2-1 provide the parts outside the CDR3, is KAGVTQTPRYLIKTRGQQVTLSCSPISGHRSVSWYQQTPGQGLQFLFEYFSETQRNKGNFPGRFSGRQFSNSRSEMNVSTLELGDSALYLCASSLASRGEQFFGPGTRLTVL.

The chain employs TRBV3-1 and TRBJ2-1; TRBD2 aligns across 8 bases. J lost 0 bases, V lost 4 bases, and 11 bases had no gene match. Germline-derived CDR1 and CDR2 are LGHDT and YNNKEL (reference sequence). CDR3 size: 18 residues. The CDR3 reads CASSPTAGGFLSYNEQFF. For the CDR3, the DNA is TGTGCCAGCAGCCCCACTGCGGGAGGATTCCTCTCCTACAATGAGCAGTTCTTC.

The rearrangement joins TRBV5-6 to TRBJ2-1; perhaps TRBD1 as D (6 bases). The CDR3 runs 18 residues. Germline assignment: CDR1 SGHDT and CDR2 YYEEEE. V was clipped by 0 bases and J by 6 bases, with 22 bases between them. CDR3 loop: CASSLEGPTDRTINEQFF. The CDR3, as DNA: TGTGCCAGCAGCTTGGAGGGACCTACAGACAGGACAATCAATGAGCAGTTCTTC.

This rearrangement joins TRBV5-1 to TRBJ1-4, with D possibly TRBD1 on 6 matching bases. The length of the CDR3 is 15 residues. The V and J ends lost 2 bases and 4 bases respectively, with 12 bases between them. Per germline, CDR1 SGHRS and CDR2 YFSETQ. The CDR3 here is CASSLTGLDNEKLFF. The CDR3, as DNA: TGCGCCAGCAGCTTAACAGGGCTCGATAATGAAAAACTGTTTTTT.

This clonotype was counted at least ten times. The V and J genes are TRBV12-3 or TRBV12-4 and TRBJ2-5; 8 bases fit TRBD1. The CDR3 is made up of 14 amino acids. Germline trimming cut 3 bases from V and 5 bases from J; bases unmatched to any gene: 5. The DNA of the CDR3 is TGTGCCAGCAGTTTGTCAGGGGGCGAGGAGACCCAGTACTTC. Amino acid sequence: CASSLSGGEETQYF.

The chain employs TRBV27 and TRBJ2-3; 9 bases agree with TRBD2. With V trimmed by 1 base and J by 2 bases, 7 bases remained unmatched. The CDR3 consists of 17 residues. Per the germline V gene, CDR1 is MNHEY and CDR2 is SMNVEV (reference sequence). The CDR3 reads CASSLLRTSENTDTQYF. The DNA for the CDR3 is TGTGCCAGCAGTTTATTACGGACTAGCGAGAACACAGATACGCAGTATTTT.

This clonotype was counted many times. The V and J genes are TRBV20-1 and TRBJ2-3; D is unclear. The V end was cut by 3 bases, the J end by 0 bases, with 10 bases between. Germline assignment: CDR1 DFQATT and CDR2 SNEGSKA (reference sequence). This CDR3 is 14 amino acids long. CDR3 sequence reads: CSARPGLSTDTQYF. The CDR3 region has the DNA TGCAGTGCTAGGCCGGGCTTAAGCACAGATACGCAGTATTTT.

This clonotype was counted between two and nine times. The gene calls are TRBV3-1 and TRBJ1-1; 9 nucleotides align to TRBD1. CDR3 length: 16 amino acids. Trimming took 4 bases from V and 0 from J; bases not matched to a gene: 6. Per germline, CDR1 LGHDT and CDR2 YNNKEL (reference sequence). CDR3 sequence: CASSPGTGYMNTEAFF. In nucleotides, the CDR3 is TGTGCCAGCAGCCCCGGGACAGGGTACATGAACACTGAAGCTTTCTTT.

V is TRBV21-1 and J is TRBJ2-7. TRBV21-1 is termed a pseudogene. The CDR3 sequence is 15 residues long. Here the CDR3 reads CASSKAGTPSYEQYF. In DNA, the CDR3 is TGTGCCAGCAGCAAGGCAGGAACCCCCTCCTACGAGCAGTACTTC.

At least ten counts were recorded for this clonotype. The gene calls are TRBV15 and TRBJ1-2; 7 nucleotides line up with TRBD1. The V gene end was trimmed by 4 bases and the J gene end by 4 bases; junction bases not matched to a gene: 15. The CDR3 sequence is 17 residues long. Germline values: CDR1 LNHNV, CDR2 YYDKDF (reference sequence). The CDR3 coding sequence is TGTGCCACCAGCATTACGCCCCGGGACAGAGGTCTCTATGGCTACACCTTC. It encodes CATSITPRDRGLYGYTF.

The V gene is TRBV20-1, the J gene TRBJ2-4, with D possibly matching TRBD1 (5 bases). This CDR3 has 16 amino acids. The germline V gene encodes CDR1 DFQATT and CDR2 SNEGSKA (reference sequence). V dropped 6 bases and J dropped 0 bases, with 18 bases sitting between them. The CDR3 nucleotides are TGCAGTGCCGACAGAATTACAGAGCTAGCCAAAAACATTCAGTACTTC. As protein: CSADRITELAKNIQYF.

This clonotype was recorded a few times. The chain couples TRBV4-2 to TRBJ2-2, with 8 bases aligning to TRBD1. The CDR3 is 14 residues long. Germline loops: CDR1 LGHNA, CDR2 YNFKEQ. The J segment lost 8 bases and the V segment lost 4 bases, leaving 6 bases of the junction unmatched. CDR3 in amino acids: CASSPPGQAGELFF. CDR3 in DNA: TGTGCCAGCAGCCCACCGGGACAGGCGGGGGAGCTGTTTTTT.

This chain connects TRBV29-1 to TRBJ1-1; no clear D. CDR3 length: 13 residues. Germline V gene lookup returns CDR1 SQVTM and CDR2 ANQGSEA. Trimming shortened V by 4 bases and J by 6 bases, and 15 bases separated the two germline ends. The DNA for the CDR3 is TGCAGCGTTGTAGGCCCGTCTAACGCTGAAGCTTTCTTT. This encodes CSVVGPSNAEAFF.

The rearrangement joins TRBV19 to TRBJ1-5; 10 bases are a match to TRBD1. The CDR3 has 15 residues. The junction had 15 bases not matched to a gene; V was cut back by 9 bases and J by 10 bases. The germline gives CDR1 LNHDA, CDR2 SQIVND (reference sequence). CDR3: CASRDRGQPGNPQHF. The CDR3 DNA reads TGTGCCAGCCGGGACAGGGGCCAGCCTGGGAACCCCCAGCATTTT.

This clonotype came up a few times. The chain is built from TRBV5-4 and TRBJ2-1; TRBD2 matches at 9 bases. The CDR3 covers 15 residues. The germline CDR1 and CDR2 sequences are SGHNT and YYREEE (reference sequence). The ends lost 0 bases at V and 7 bases at J; junction bases unmatched: 5. The CDR3 sequence is CASSLAAGGPNEQFF. In DNA, the CDR3 is TGTGCCAGCAGCTTGGCGGCGGGGGGGCCAAATGAGCAGTTCTTC.

There are a few counts of this clonotype. The chain uses TRBV6-5 and TRBJ2-1, with TRBD1 identical over 7 bases. The CDR3 is made up of 17 amino acids. Per germline, CDR1 MNHEY and CDR2 SVGAGI. V dropped 0 bases and J dropped 0; count of bases not matched to a gene: 5. CDR3 bases: TGTGCCAGCAGTTACTCAGGGGACAGACTCTCCTACAATGAGCAGTTCTTC. Translated: CASSYSGDRLSYNEQFF.

The chain employs TRBV20-1 and TRBJ2-6; TRBD2 might be the D (5 bases). There are 17 residues in the CDR3. Trimming left V 5 bases short and J 4 bases short, with 21 bases between. The germline gives CDR1 DFQATT, CDR2 SNEGSKA (reference sequence). The CDR3 nucleotides read TGCAGTGCTTTGCCCGGGGTCCGGTTGAGGGGGGCCAACGTCCTGACTTTC. It specifies CSALPGVRLRGANVLTF.

This chain uses TRBV20-1 with TRBJ2-3; 10 nucleotides agree with TRBD2. This CDR3 is built from 15 residues. Trimming at V came to 4 bases and at J to 0 bases, leaving 4 bases not matched to a gene. Looked up from germline, CDR1 is DFQATT and CDR2 is SNEGSKA (reference sequence). The CDR3 loop is CSANLLAGSTDTQYF. The CDR3 DNA reads as TGCAGTGCTAACTTACTAGCGGGAAGCACAGATACGCAGTATTTT.

A few counts support this clonotype. The chain links TRBV24-1 to TRBJ2-3; TRBD1 might be the D (6 bases). The CDR3 runs to 16 residues. Germline values: CDR1 KGHDR, CDR2 SFDVKD. V lost 3 bases and J lost 2, with 14 bases in between. This CDR3 is CATSDPTGMYTDTQYF. In DNA, the CDR3 is TGTGCCACCAGTGATCCCACAGGGATGTACACAGATACGCAGTATTTT.

The chain is built from TRBV29-1 and TRBJ2-5, with D perhaps matching TRBD1 or TRBD2 (6 bases each). Germline V gene data show CDR1 as SQVTM and CDR2 as ANQGSEA. The CDR3 sequence is 15 residues long. Deletions cut 0 bases from V and 5 bases from J, with 16 bases between. Here the CDR3 DNA reads TGCAGCGTTGAAGAAGGGGGGTTCGGGTCCGAGACCCAGTACTTC. Residues: CSVEEGGFGSETQYF.

A few counts support this clonotype. The V gene is TRBV7-2, the J gene TRBJ2-1; 8 bases are a match to TRBD1. Looked up from germline, CDR1 is SGHTA and CDR2 is FQGNSA. CDR3 length: 14 residues. The V and J ends lost 4 bases and 9 bases, in that order; junction bases with no gene match: 8. The CDR3 region is CASSSDRVRVEQFF. The CDR3 DNA reads TGTGCCAGCAGCTCGGACAGGGTGAGGGTTGAGCAGTTCTTC.

V usage is TRBV7-2 and J usage is TRBJ2-7; 7 bases map to TRBD2. The CDR3 length is 14 residues. Unmatched junction bases numbered 9, after V lost 5 bases and J lost 5 bases. Germline V gene lookup returns CDR1 SGHTA and CDR2 FQGNSA. As DNA, the CDR3 is TGTGCCAGCAGCACGAGCGGGATTCCCGACGAGCAGTACTTC. Translating it yields CASSTSGIPDEQYF.

This clonotype was counted between two and nine times. The rearrangement joins TRBV11-2 to TRBJ2-3; TRBD2 agrees at 13 bases. V dropped 4 bases and J dropped 1; count of bases not matched to a gene: 11. Germline V CDR1 and CDR2: SGHAT, FQNNGV. The CDR3 length is 19 residues. The CDR3 is CASSSTPGLAGKRTDTQYF. The CDR3 DNA follows: TGTGCCAGCAGCTCCACACCGGGACTAGCGGGGAAACGCACAGATACGCAGTATTTT.

This chain uses TRBV11-2 with TRBJ2-3; no definite D call. CDR3 size: 14 residues. Germline V gives CDR1 SGHAT, CDR2 FQNNGV. V shed 0 bases and J shed 2 bases, with 6 bases lying between them. The CDR3: CASSLDPNTDTQYF. Here the CDR3 DNA reads TGTGCCAGCAGCTTAGACCCGAACACAGATACGCAGTATTTT. The full variable domain, completed using reference TRBV11-2 and TRBJ2-3, is EAGVAQSPRYKIIEKRQSVAFWCNPISGHATLYWYQQILGQGPKLLIQFQNNGVVDDSQLPKDRFSAERLKGVDSTLKIQPAKLEDSAVYLCASSLDPNTDTQYFGPGTRLTVL.

The V gene is TRBV20-1, the J gene TRBJ2-5, with TRBD2 matching over 7 bases. Unmatched junction bases numbered 10, after V lost 1 base and J lost 2 bases. The length of the CDR3 is 16 residues. From germline, CDR1 is DFQATT and CDR2 SNEGSKA (reference sequence). CDR3 bases: TGCAGTGCTAGAGCAGTTGGAGGGAGGGTTCAAGAGACCCAGTACTTC. This sequence encodes CSARAVGGRVQETQYF.

This rearrangement joins TRBV12-3 or TRBV12-4 to TRBJ2-5; tentatively, D is TRBD1 or TRBD2 (5 bases each). Trimming took 6 bases from V and 4 from J, leaving 12 bases between them. The CDR3 loop spans 13 amino acids. The CDR3 sequence is CASSGTWGETQYF. CDR3 nucleotides: TGTGCCAGCAGCGGGACCTGGGGAGAGACCCAGTACTTC.